Below, 3 T cell receptor beta chains from the same sample are listed, as sequenced in a study of T cell clones after liver transplantation. Using immunoSEQ multiplex PCR, the repertoire was profiled, and TCRdb retains in-frame clones only, with some absent. The sample contains over 50,000 clones, about 88% of which appear only once. Sequencing was performed on CD4+ T cells from blood, taken before liver transplant. All receptors derive from a human donor who received a liver transplant.

The chain has TRBV10-3 and TRBJ2-5; D tentatively fits TRBD1 or TRBD2 (6 bases each). This CDR3 has 13 amino acids. CDR1 and CDR2 from the germline V gene are ENHRY and SYGVKD. The V and J ends lost 8 bases and 5 bases respectively, with 15 bases between them. The CDR3 DNA reads as TGTGCCATCGCTGTGGAGGGGGGTGAGACCCAGTACTTC. This gives the protein CAIAVEGGETQYF.

The chain employs TRBV28 and TRBJ2-5; 7 nucleotides line up with TRBD2. CDR1 is MDHEN, CDR2 SYDVKM, per germline. CDR3 length equals 15 residues. Losses at the gene ends were 7 bases for V and 5 bases for J; bases not matched to a gene: 13. In DNA form, the CDR3 reads TGTGCCAGCATGGGGGGAGGGCTGAGAGGGGAGACCCAGTACTTC. Its protein is CASMGGGLRGETQYF. The full variable domain, in which reference TRBV28 and TRBJ2-5 provide the parts outside the CDR3, is DVKVTQSSRYLVKRTGEKVFLECVQDMDHENMFWYRQDPGLGLRLIYFSYDVKMKEKGDIPEGYSVSREKKERFSLILESASTNQTSMYLCASMGGGLRGETQYFGPGTRLLVL.

The gene calls are TRBV6-1 and TRBJ2-7; 11 positions match TRBD1. Germline trimming cut 2 bases from V and 4 bases from J; bases unmatched to any gene: 4. Germline CDR1 reads MNHNS; CDR2 reads SASEGT. The CDR3 sequence is 15 residues long. As DNA, the CDR3 is TGTGCCAGCAGTGAACCGGGACAGGGGGGATACGAGCAGTACTTC. Its protein product is CASSEPGQGGYEQYF.